This is a list of T cell receptor beta chains from one sample in a study of cytomegalovirus exposure and HLA in healthy donors. The method was immunoSEQ multiplex PCR; TCRdb's version includes in-frame clones alone and lacks a portion of them. The data show more than 150,000 clones, roughly 84% seen once. Sequencing was performed on PBMCs. These receptors came from a girl under three years old in good health and CMV-seronegative. CDR3s leave out the opening cysteine and the closing phenylalanine or tryptophan. Each record gives: J gene, V gene, CDR3 protein.

TRBJ2-7 TRBV10-3 ATRRDGDDEQY
TRBJ1-5 TRBV19 ASRLERVNQPQH
TRBJ2-3 TRBV7-2 ASSPWTGTDTQY
TRBJ2-1 TRBV7-3 ASSKRQGADEQF
TRBJ1-2 TRBV21-1 ASSKGPGQGGYGYT
TRBJ1-2 TRBV7-9 STHGQHGYT
TRBJ2-7 TRBV4-1 ASSQVRAGSDEQY
TRBJ2-7 TRBV2 ASWGRGRSYEQY
TRBJ2-5 TRBV5-8 ASSLGQGQGETQY
TRBJ2-1 TRBV2 ASSDGLADNEQF
TRBJ1-6 TRBV19 ASSIGDSAGSSSPLH
TRBJ2-5 TRBV7-8 ASSDSLQETQY
TRBJ2-1 TRBV27 ASSLRSGGNEQF
TRBJ2-2 TRBV30 AWSRGTVNTGELF
TRBJ2-1 TRBV14 ASSQWDRNEQF
TRBJ1-2 TRBV4-2 ASSQRTGAIDYGYT
TRBJ2-1 TRBV29-1 SVARLAGGYNEQF
TRBJ2-7 TRBV6-5 ASSYSRGNYEQY